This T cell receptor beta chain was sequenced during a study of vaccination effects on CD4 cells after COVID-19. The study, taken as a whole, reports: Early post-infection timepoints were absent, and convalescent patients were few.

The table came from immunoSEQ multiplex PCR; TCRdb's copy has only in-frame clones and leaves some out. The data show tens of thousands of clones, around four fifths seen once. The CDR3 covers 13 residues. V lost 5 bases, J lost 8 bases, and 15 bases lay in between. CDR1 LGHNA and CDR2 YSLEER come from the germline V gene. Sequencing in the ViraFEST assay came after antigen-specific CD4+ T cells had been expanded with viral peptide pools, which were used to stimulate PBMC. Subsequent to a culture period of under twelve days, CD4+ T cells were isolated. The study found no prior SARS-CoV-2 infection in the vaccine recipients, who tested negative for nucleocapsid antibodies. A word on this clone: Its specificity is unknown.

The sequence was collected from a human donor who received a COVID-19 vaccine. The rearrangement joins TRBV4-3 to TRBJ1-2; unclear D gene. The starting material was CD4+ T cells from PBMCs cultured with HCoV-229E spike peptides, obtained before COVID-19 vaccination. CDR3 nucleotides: TGCGCCAGCAGCTTTACTACTATGGGAGGCTACACCTTC. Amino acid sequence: CASSFTTMGGYTF.